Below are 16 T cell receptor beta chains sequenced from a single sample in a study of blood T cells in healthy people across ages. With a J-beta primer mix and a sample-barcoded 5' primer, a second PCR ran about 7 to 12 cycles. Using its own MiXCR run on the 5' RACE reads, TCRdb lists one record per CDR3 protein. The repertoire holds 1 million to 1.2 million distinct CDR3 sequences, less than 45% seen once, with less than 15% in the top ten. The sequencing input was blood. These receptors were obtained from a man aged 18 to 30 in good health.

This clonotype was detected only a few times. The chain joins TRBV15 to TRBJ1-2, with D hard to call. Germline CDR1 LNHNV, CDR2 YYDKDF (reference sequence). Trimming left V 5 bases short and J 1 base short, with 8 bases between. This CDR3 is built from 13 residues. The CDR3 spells CATSGGINYGYTF. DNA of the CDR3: TGTGCCACCAGCGGCGGGATTAACTATGGCTACACCTTC.

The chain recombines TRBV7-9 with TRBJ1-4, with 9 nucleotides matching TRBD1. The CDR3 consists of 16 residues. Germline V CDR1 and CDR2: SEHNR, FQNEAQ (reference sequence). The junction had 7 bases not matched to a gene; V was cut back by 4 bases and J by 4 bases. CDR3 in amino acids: CASSSNRGQVNEKLFF. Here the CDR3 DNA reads TGTGCCAGCAGCTCCAACAGGGGGCAGGTTAATGAAAAACTGTTTTTT. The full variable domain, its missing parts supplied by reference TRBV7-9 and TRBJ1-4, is DTGVSQNPRHKITKRGQNVTFRCDPISEHNRLYWYRQTLGQGPEFLTYFQNEAQLEKSRLLSDRFSAERPKGSFSTLEIQRTEQGDSAMYLCASSSNRGQVNEKLFFGSGTQLSVL.

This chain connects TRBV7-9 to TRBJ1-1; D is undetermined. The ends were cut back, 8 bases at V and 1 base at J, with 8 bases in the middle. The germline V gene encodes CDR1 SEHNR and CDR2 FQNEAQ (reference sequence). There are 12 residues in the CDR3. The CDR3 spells CASHGTNTEAFF. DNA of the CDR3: TGTGCCAGCCACGGAACGAACACTGAAGCTTTCTTT.

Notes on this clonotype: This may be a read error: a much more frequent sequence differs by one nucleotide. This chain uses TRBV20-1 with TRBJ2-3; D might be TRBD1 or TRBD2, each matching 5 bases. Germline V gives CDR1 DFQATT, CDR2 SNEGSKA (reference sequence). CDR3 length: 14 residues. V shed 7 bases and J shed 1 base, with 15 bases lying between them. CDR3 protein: CSVPGRAGTDTQYF. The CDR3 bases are TGCAGTGTCCCGGGACGAGCGGGCACAGATACGCAGTATTTT.

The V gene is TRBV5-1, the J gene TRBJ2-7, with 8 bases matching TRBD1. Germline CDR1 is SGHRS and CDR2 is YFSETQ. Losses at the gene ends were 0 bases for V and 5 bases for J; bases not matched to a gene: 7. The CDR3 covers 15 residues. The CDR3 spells CASSLVPGGFNEQYF. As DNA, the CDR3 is TGCGCCAGCAGCTTGGTGCCAGGGGGCTTTAACGAGCAGTACTTC.

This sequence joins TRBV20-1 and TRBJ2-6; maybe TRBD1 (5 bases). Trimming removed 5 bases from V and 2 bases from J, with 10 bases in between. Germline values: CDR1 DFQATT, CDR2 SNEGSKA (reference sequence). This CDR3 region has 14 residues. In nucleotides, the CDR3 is TGCAGTGCTTCTCAGGGTGCTGGGGCCAACGTCCTGACTTTC. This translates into CSASQGAGANVLTF.

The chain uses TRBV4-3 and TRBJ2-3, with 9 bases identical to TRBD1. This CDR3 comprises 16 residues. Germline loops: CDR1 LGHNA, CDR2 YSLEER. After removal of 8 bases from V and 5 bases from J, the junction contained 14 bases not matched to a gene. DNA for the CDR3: TGCGCCAGCTCAAAATATCCGGGACAGGGAAGAGATACGCAGTATTTT. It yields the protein CASSKYPGQGRDTQYF.

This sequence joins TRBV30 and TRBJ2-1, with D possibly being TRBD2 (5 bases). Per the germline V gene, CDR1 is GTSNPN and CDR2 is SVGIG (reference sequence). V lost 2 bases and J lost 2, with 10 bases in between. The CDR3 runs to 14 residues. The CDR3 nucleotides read TGTGCCTGGAGTCATCGGGATCCCTACAATGAGCAGTTCTTC. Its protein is CAWSHRDPYNEQFF.

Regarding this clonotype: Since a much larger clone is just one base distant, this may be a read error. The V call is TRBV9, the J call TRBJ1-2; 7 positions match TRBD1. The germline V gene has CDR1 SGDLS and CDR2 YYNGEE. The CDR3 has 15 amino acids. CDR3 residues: CASSPRTGALYGYIF. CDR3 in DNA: TGTGCCAGCAGCCCTCGTACAGGGGCCCTCTATGGCTACATCTTC.

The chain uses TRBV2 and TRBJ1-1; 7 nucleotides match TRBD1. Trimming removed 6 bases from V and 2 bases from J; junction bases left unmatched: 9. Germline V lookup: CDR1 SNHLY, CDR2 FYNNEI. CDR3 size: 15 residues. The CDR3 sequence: CASRPGQETNTEAFF. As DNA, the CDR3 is TGTGCCAGCAGACCCGGACAGGAGACCAACACTGAAGCTTTCTTT. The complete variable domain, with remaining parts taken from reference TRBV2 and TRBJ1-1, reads EPEVTQTPSHQVTQMGQEVILRCVPISNHLYFYWYRQILGQKVEFLVSFYNNEISEKSEIFDDQFSVERPDGSNFTLKIRSTKLEDSAMYFCASRPGQETNTEAFFGQGTRLTVV.

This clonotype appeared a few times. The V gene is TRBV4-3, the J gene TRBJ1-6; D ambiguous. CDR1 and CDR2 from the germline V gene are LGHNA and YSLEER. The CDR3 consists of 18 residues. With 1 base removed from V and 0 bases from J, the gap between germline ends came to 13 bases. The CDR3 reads CASSQVGVGSSYNSPLHF. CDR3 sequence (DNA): TGCGCCAGCAGCCAAGTCGGAGTCGGTAGCTCCTATAATTCACCCCTCCACTTT.

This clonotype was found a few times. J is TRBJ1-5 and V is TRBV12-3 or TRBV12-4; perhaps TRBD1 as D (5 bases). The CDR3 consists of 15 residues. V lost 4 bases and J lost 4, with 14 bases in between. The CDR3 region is CASSWGPKGNQPQHF. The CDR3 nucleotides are TGTGCCAGCAGTTGGGGACCCAAAGGGAATCAGCCCCAGCATTTT.

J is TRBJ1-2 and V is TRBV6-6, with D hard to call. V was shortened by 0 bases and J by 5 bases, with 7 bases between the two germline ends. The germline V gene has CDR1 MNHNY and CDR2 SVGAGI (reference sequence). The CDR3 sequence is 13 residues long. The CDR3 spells CASSYSGIYGYTF. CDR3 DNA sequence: TGTGCCAGCAGTTACTCGGGTATATATGGCTACACCTTC.

The CDR3 coding sequence is TGTGCCAGCGGAGCGTACAGTGCTAACTCTGGGGCCAACGTCCTGACTTTC. This gives the protein CASGAYSANSGANVLTF. J is TRBJ2-6 and V is TRBV6-6; D is ambiguous. Deletions cut 8 bases from V and 0 bases from J, with 17 bases between. Germline loops: CDR1 MNHNY, CDR2 SVGAGI (reference sequence). This CDR3 has 17 amino acids.

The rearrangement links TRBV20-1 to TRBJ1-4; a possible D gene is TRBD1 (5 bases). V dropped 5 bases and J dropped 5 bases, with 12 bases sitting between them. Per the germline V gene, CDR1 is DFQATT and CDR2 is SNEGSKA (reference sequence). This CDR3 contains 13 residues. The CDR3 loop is CSALWGTNEKLFF. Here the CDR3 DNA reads TGCAGTGCTTTATGGGGCACGAATGAAAAACTGTTTTTT.

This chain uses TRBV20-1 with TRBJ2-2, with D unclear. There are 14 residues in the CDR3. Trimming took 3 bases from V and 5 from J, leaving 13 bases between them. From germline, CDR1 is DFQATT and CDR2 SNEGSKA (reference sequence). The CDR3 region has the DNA TGCAGTGCTAGGCCACCAAGAGAAACCGGGGAGCTGTTTTTT. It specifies CSARPPRETGELFF.